Listed below are T cell receptor beta chains from one sample, sequenced in a study of CD8 T cells in ankylosing spondylitis. MiXCR was run by TCRdb on the 5' RACE reads, yielding one entry per CDR3 protein. The data contain more than 600,000 distinct CDR3 sequences, under 20% of them singletons. The sample was blood, either unsorted or a sorted T cell fraction (not recorded which). These TCRs come from a male donor with ankylosing spondylitis. Each CDR3 is given with its conserved first and last residue. D genes are given only for firm matches. Rows may omit the clone size; those that give it use once, few, many or a size class.

abundance: many; v_gene: TRBV28; j_gene: TRBJ2-7; d_gene: .; CDR3nt: TGTGCCAGCAGTTTACAAAGGACGGGTTACGAGCAGTACTTC; CDR3aa: CASSLQRTGYEQYF
abundance: few; v_gene: TRBV4-1; j_gene: TRBJ2-7; d_gene: .; CDR3nt: TGCGCCAGCAGCCCCCCGGGAGTAGAGGATGCCGAGCAGTACTTC; CDR3aa: CASSPPGVEDAEQYF
abundance: many; v_gene: TRBV5-1; j_gene: TRBJ2-5; d_gene: .; CDR3nt: TGCGCCAGCAGCTTGGTTCCAGGACAAGAGACCCAGTACTTC; CDR3aa: CASSLVPGQETQYF
abundance: .; v_gene: TRBV27; j_gene: TRBJ1-2; d_gene: .; CDR3nt: TGTGCCAGCTCTGCCTTGGACAAAGTCTATGGCTACACCTTC; CDR3aa: CASSALDKVYGYTF
abundance: few; v_gene: TRBV7-8; j_gene: TRBJ2-1; d_gene: .; CDR3nt: TGTGCCAGCAGGACAACGCTAGGGGATCTACTCAATGAGCAGTTCTTC; CDR3aa: CASRTTLGDLLNEQFF
abundance: many; v_gene: TRBV5-1; j_gene: TRBJ1-1; d_gene: .; CDR3nt: TGCGCCAGCTCTACCGGGAGGAGGGTGGCGAACACTGAAGCTTTCTTT; CDR3aa: CASSTGRRVANTEAFF
abundance: few; v_gene: TRBV12-3/TRBV12-4; j_gene: TRBJ2-1; d_gene: .; CDR3nt: TGTGCCAGCAGTTTTTGGGGGGCTGAGCAGTTCTTC; CDR3aa: CASSFWGAEQFF
abundance: .; v_gene: TRBV7-2; j_gene: TRBJ1-6; d_gene: .; CDR3nt: TGTGCCAGCAGCTTAGGTGGCAGGGACGCTTCACCCCTCCACTTT; CDR3aa: CASSLGGRDASPLHF
abundance: .; v_gene: TRBV5-1; j_gene: TRBJ2-5; d_gene: .; CDR3nt: TGCGCCAGCAGCTTAGGTCCCCAGATCAAAGAGACCCAGTACTTC; CDR3aa: CASSLGPQIKETQYF
abundance: few; v_gene: TRBV6-2/TRBV6-3; j_gene: TRBJ2-1; d_gene: TRBD1; CDR3nt: TGTGCCAGCAGTCGGGGGGGACAGGGGGCTGTGAGTGAGCAGTTCTTC; CDR3aa: CASSRGGQGAVSEQFF
abundance: few; v_gene: TRBV11-3; j_gene: TRBJ1-3; d_gene: .; CDR3nt: TGTGCCAGCAGCTTACGGGGGGCCACGGGAAACACCATATATTTT; CDR3aa: CASSLRGATGNTIYF
abundance: .; v_gene: TRBV10-3; j_gene: TRBJ2-4; d_gene: TRBD2; CDR3nt: TGTGCCATCAGTGAGTCGTGGGACTACCAGTACTTC; CDR3aa: CAISESWDYQYF
abundance: .; v_gene: TRBV19; j_gene: TRBJ1-1; d_gene: .; CDR3nt: TGTGCCAGTAGTATGTTCTTCCAGCCTATGAACACTGAAGCTTTCTTT; CDR3aa: CASSMFFQPMNTEAFF
abundance: few; v_gene: TRBV7-4; j_gene: TRBJ2-7; d_gene: .; CDR3nt: TGTGCCAGCTCTTTATATAGGCGGTACGAGCAGTACTTC; CDR3aa: CASSLYRRYEQYF
abundance: many; v_gene: TRBV5-1; j_gene: TRBJ1-5; d_gene: .; CDR3nt: TGCGCCAGCAGCCGCGGGGACTCTAATCAGCCCCAGCATTTT; CDR3aa: CASSRGDSNQPQHF
abundance: .; v_gene: TRBV9; j_gene: TRBJ2-3; d_gene: .; CDR3nt: TGTGCCAGCAGCGTAGGTTTTGGGACACCCACAGATACGCAGTATTTT; CDR3aa: CASSVGFGTPTDTQYF